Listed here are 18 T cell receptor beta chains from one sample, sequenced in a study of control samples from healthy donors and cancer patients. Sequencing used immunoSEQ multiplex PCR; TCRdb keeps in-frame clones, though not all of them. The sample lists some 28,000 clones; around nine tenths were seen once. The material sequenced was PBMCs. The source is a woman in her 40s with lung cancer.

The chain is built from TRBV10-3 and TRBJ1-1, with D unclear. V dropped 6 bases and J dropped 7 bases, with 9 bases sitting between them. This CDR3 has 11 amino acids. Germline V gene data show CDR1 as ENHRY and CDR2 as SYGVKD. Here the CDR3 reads CAIRRADEAFF. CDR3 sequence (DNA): TGTGCCATCAGGCGGGCTGATGAAGCTTTCTTT.

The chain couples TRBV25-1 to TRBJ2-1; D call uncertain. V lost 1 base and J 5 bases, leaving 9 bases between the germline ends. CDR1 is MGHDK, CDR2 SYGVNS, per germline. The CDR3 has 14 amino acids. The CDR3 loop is CASSEFKGNNEQFF. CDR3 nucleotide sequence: TGTGCCAGCAGTGAATTTAAGGGAAACAATGAGCAGTTCTTC.

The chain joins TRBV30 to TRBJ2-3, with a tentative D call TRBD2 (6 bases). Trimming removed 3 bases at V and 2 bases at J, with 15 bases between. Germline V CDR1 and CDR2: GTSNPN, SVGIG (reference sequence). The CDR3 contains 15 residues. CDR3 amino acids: CAWSQTSIHTDTQYF. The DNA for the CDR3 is TGTGCCTGGAGCCAAACTAGCATCCACACAGATACGCAGTATTTT.

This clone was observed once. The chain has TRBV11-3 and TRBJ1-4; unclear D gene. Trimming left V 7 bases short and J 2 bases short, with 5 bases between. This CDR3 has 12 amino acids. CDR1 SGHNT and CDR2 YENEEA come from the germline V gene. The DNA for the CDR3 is TGTGCCAGCACCTCCACTAATGAAAAACTGTTTTTT. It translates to CASTSTNEKLFF.

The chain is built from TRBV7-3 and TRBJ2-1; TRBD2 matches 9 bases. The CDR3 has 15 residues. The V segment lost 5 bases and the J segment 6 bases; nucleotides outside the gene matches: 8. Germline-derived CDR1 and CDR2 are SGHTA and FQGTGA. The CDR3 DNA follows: TGTGCCAGCAGCCCATTAGCGGGAGCCCCCAATGAGCAGTTCTTC. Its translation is CASSPLAGAPNEQFF.

The CDR3 loop reads CASSPEAVSGQVHSYEQYF. The CDR3, as DNA: TGTGCCAGCAGCCCCGAGGCGGTATCGGGACAGGTCCACTCCTACGAGCAGTACTTC. This chain connects TRBV7-6 to TRBJ2-7, with TRBD1 identical over 8 bases. Germline lookup yields CDR1 SGHVS and CDR2 FNYEAQ. The V segment lost 5 bases and the J segment 0 bases; nucleotides outside the gene matches: 18. This CDR3 is 19 amino acids long.

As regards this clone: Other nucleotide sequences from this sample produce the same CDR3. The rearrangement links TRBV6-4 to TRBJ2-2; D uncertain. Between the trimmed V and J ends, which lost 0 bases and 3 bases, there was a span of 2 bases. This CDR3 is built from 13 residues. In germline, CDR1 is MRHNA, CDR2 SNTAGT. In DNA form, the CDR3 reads TGTGCCAGCAGTGACTCGGACACCGGGGAGCTGTTTTTT. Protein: CASSDSDTGELFF.

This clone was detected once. Here the CDR3 DNA reads TGTGCCAGCAGCCGGGGGCAGTACGAGCAGTACTTC. Translating gives CASSRGQYEQYF. The chain couples TRBV5-6 to TRBJ2-7, with D perhaps being TRBD1 or TRBD2 (6 bases each). Trimming pared 4 bases from V and 4 bases from J, leaving 9 bases between. CDR1 SGHDT and CDR2 YYEEEE come from the germline V gene. This CDR3 comprises 12 residues. Combining the CDR3 with reference TRBV5-6 and TRBJ2-7 gives the whole variable domain DAGVTQSPTHLIKTRGQQVTLRCSPKSGHDTVSWYQQALGQGPQFIFQYYEEEERQRGNFPDRFSGHQFPNYSSELNVNALLLGDSALYLCASSRGQYEQYFGPGTRLTVT.

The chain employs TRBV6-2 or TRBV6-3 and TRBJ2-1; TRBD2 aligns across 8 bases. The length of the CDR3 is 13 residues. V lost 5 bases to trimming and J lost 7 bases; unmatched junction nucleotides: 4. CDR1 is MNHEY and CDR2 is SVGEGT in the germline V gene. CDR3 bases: TGTGCCAGCAGTCGGGGGGGTTATAATGAGCAGTTCTTC. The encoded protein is CASSRGGYNEQFF.

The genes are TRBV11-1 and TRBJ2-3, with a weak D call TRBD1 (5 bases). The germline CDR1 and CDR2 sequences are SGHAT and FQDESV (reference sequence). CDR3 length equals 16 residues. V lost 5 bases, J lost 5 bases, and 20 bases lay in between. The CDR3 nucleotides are TGTGCCAGCAGCGGACCGACAGCTGGGTTCTTAGATACGCAGTATTTT. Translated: CASSGPTAGFLDTQYF.

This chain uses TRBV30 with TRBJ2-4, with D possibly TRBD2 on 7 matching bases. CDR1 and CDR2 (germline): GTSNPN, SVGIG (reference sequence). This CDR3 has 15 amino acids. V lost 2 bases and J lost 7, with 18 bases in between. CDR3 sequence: CAWSLLGKGGNIQYF. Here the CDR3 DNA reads TGTGCCTGGAGTCTGTTGGGTAAGGGGGGGAACATTCAGTACTTC.

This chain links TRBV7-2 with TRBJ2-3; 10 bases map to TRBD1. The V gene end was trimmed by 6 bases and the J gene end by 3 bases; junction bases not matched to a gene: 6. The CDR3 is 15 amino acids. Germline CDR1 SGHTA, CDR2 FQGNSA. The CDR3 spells CASSIAGQGTDTQYF. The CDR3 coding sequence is TGTGCCAGCAGTATCGCGGGACAGGGGACAGATACGCAGTATTTT.

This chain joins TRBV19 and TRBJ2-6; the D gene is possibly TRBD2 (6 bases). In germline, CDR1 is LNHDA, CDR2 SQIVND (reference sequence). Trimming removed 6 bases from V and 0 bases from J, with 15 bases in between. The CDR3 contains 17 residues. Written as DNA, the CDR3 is TGTGCCAGTAGCCTGGGACTTTCCGGCTCTGGGGCCAACGTCCTGACTTTC. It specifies CASSLGLSGSGANVLTF. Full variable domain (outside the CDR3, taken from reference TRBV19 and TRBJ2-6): DGGITQSPKYLFRKEGQNVTLSCEQNLNHDAMYWYRQDPGQGLRLIYYSQIVNDFQKGDIAEGYSVSREKKESFPLTVTSAQKNPTAFYLCASSLGLSGSGANVLTFGAGSRLTVL.

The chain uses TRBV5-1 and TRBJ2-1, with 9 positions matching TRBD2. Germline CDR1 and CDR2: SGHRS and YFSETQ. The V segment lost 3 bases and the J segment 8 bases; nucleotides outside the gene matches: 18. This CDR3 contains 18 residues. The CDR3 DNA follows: TGCGCCAGCAGCTCCTTTGGGGCTAGCGGGGCACGGGGGGATGAGCAGTTCTTC. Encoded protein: CASSSFGASGARGDEQFF.

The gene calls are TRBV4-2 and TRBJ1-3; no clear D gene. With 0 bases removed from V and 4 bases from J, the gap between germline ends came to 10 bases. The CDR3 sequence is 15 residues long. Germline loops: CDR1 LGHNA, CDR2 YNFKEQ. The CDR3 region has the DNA TGTGCCAGCAGCCAAGACCGGACGGAGGGAAACACCATATATTTT. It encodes CASSQDRTEGNTIYF.

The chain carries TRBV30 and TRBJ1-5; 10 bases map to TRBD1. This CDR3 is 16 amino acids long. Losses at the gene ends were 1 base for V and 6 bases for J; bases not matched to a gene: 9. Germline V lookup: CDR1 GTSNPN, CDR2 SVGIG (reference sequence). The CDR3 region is CAWSAGDRGITQPQHF. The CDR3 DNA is TGTGCCTGGAGTGCAGGGGACAGGGGAATTACTCAGCCCCAGCATTTT.

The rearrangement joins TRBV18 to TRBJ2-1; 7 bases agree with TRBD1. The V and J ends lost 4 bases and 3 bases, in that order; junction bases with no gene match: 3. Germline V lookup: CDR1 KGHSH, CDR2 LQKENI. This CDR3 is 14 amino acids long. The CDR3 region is CASSRTGLYNEQFF. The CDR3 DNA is TGTGCCAGCTCACGGACAGGTCTCTACAATGAGCAGTTCTTC.

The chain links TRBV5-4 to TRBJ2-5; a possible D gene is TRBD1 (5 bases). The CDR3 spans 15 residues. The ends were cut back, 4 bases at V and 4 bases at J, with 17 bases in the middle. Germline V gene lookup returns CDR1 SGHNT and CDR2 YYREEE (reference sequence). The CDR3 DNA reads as TGTGCCAGCAGCCAGGTAGGGGATCGAGGAGAGACCCAGTACTTC. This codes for CASSQVGDRGETQYF.